A single sample is the source of the 29 T cell receptor beta chains below, sequenced in a study of blood T cell repertoires in COVID-19. The assay was immunoSEQ multiplex PCR, and TCRdb's table has in-frame clones only and misses some. Of over 20,000 clones in the sample, roughly nine tenths were seen once. The specimen was peripheral blood. These receptors all come from a man in his 70s with acute or convalescent COVID-19.

The V call is TRBV5-1, the J call TRBJ1-5; a possible D gene is TRBD1 (5 bases). CDR3 length: 14 residues. The V and J ends lost 0 bases and 5 bases respectively, with 9 bases between them. Per the germline V gene, CDR1 is SGHRS and CDR2 is YFSETQ. The CDR3 sequence: CASSLAGSDQPQHF. CDR3 coding DNA: TGCGCCAGCAGCTTGGCAGGGTCGGATCAGCCCCAGCATTTT. Full variable domain (rest looked up from reference TRBV5-1 and TRBJ1-5): KAGVTQTPRYLIKTRGQQVTLSCSPISGHRSVSWYQQTPGQGLQFLFEYFSETQRNKGNFPGRFSGRQFSNSRSEMNVSTLELGDSALYLCASSLAGSDQPQHFGDGTRLSIL.

This clone was counted a single time. CDR3 sequence reads: CASSSSGSLLYEQYF. The CDR3 DNA follows: TGTGCCAGCAGTTCTAGCGGGAGTCTCCTCTACGAGCAGTACTTC. The rearrangement uses TRBV27 and TRBJ2-7, with 10 bases that match TRBD2. There are 15 residues in the CDR3. With V trimmed by 4 bases and J by 3 bases, 6 bases remained unmatched. Per germline, CDR1 MNHEY and CDR2 SMNVEV (reference sequence).

The chain uses TRBV6-5 and TRBJ2-5; D is unresolved. The CDR3 is 11 amino acids. With 8 bases removed from V and 2 bases from J, the gap between germline ends came to 6 bases. The germline V gene encodes CDR1 MNHEY and CDR2 SVGAGI. The CDR3 DNA follows: TGTGCCAGCCTCCTACAAGAGACCCAGTACTTC. Amino acid sequence: CASLLQETQYF.

The V call is TRBV4-1, the J call TRBJ1-4; the D gene is possibly TRBD1 (5 bases). Trimming left V 5 bases short and J 0 bases short, with 7 bases between. The germline CDR1 and CDR2 sequences are MGHRA and YSYEKL. The CDR3 sequence is 14 residues long. CDR3 in amino acids: CASSSGTTNEKLFF. As DNA, the CDR3 is TGCGCCAGCAGCTCAGGGACAACTAATGAAAAACTGTTTTTT.

This chain connects TRBV7-8 to TRBJ1-2, with a tentative D call TRBD1 (6 bases). The V gene's germline CDR1 is SGHVS and CDR2 FQNEAQ. The ends were cut back, 5 bases at V and 9 bases at J, with 13 bases in the middle. This CDR3 has 12 amino acids. The CDR3 DNA reads as TGTGCCAGCAGCACAACAGGGCTCCGCTACACCTTC. Translation: CASSTTGLRYTF.

The chain couples TRBV6-1 to TRBJ2-5, with D possibly matching TRBD1 (6 bases). The V and J ends lost 3 bases and 1 base respectively, with 12 bases between them. The length of the CDR3 is 15 residues. Germline CDR1 is MNHNS and CDR2 is SASEGT. CDR3 in DNA: TGTGCCAGCAGTGACGCCTTAGGGGGCCAAGAGACCCAGTACTTC. As protein: CASSDALGGQETQYF.

The chain employs TRBV5-1 and TRBJ1-1; D is unclear. The germline V gene encodes CDR1 SGHRS and CDR2 YFSETQ. The CDR3 runs to 14 residues. The V and J ends lost 6 bases and 6 bases respectively, with 18 bases between them. The CDR3 nucleotides read TGCGCCAGCACCCCCCGAGGGTTAAAGCCTGAAGCTTTCTTT. The encoded protein is CASTPRGLKPEAFF.

The genes are TRBV29-1 and TRBJ1-3; possibly TRBD1 for D (5 bases). The CDR3 totals 17 residues. Trimming left V 5 bases short and J 0 bases short, with 20 bases between. The germline gives CDR1 SQVTM, CDR2 ANQGSEA. The CDR3 nucleotides are TGCAGCGTTCGCAAAGGGGCCTCTACAGGCTCTGGAAACACCATATATTTT. Translated, it gives CSVRKGASTGSGNTIYF.

J is TRBJ2-5 and V is TRBV6-5, with 7 positions matching TRBD1. CDR1 is MNHEY, CDR2 SVGAGI, per germline. The CDR3 loop spans 14 amino acids. The J segment lost 5 bases and the V segment lost 1 base, leaving 4 bases of the junction unmatched. CDR3: CASSYFDRVETQYF. The CDR3 coding sequence is TGTGCCAGCAGTTACTTTGACAGGGTCGAGACCCAGTACTTC.

J is TRBJ2-5 and V is TRBV2; the match to TRBD1 covers 9 bases. The CDR3 runs to 15 residues. Germline V gene data show CDR1 as SNHLY and CDR2 as FYNNEI. V dropped 7 bases and J dropped 4; count of bases not matched to a gene: 10. CDR3: CASNLGGQGLETQYF. In nucleotides, the CDR3 is TGTGCCAGCAACCTGGGGGGACAGGGCTTAGAGACCCAGTACTTC.

This chain connects TRBV19 to TRBJ2-3; TRBD1 is a possible D gene (5 bases). V was pared by 3 bases and J by 5 bases, with 12 bases between. CDR3 length: 14 residues. Per the germline V gene, CDR1 is LNHDA and CDR2 is SQIVND (reference sequence). The CDR3 loop reads CASSMSRQGDTQYF. CDR3 sequence (DNA): TGTGCCAGTAGTATGTCCAGGCAGGGAGATACGCAGTATTTT.

The chain is built from TRBV24-1 and TRBJ2-7; 7 bases align to TRBD1. Germline V gene data show CDR1 as KGHDR and CDR2 as SFDVKD. CDR3 length equals 17 residues. J lost 3 bases, V lost 4 bases, and 14 bases had no gene match. CDR3 coding DNA: TGTGCCACCAGTGAGGGCCGGGTCAGGGGGTCCGACTACGAGCAGTACTTC. The encoded protein is CATSEGRVRGSDYEQYF.

The chain combines TRBV21-1 with TRBJ2-5; TRBD1 is taken as the D call from the table, unchecked against the DNA. TRBV21-1 is a recognized pseudogene. The CDR3 loop spans 14 amino acids. The CDR3 protein is CASARTTGGETQYF. The DNA for the CDR3 is TGTGCCAGCGCCCGAACAACAGGGGGGGAGACCCAGTACTTC.

This chain connects TRBV12-3 or TRBV12-4 to TRBJ2-5; unclear D gene. The CDR3 sequence is 13 residues long. V was clipped by 5 bases and J by 2 bases, with 9 bases between them. CDR3 sequence: CASSRADQETQYF. In DNA, the CDR3 is TGTGCCAGCAGTCGAGCCGATCAAGAGACCCAGTACTTC.

This chain connects TRBV5-1 to TRBJ1-1; no clear D. V was cut by 4 bases and J by 5 bases, with 21 bases left in between. Per germline, CDR1 SGHRS and CDR2 YFSETQ. The CDR3 loop spans 16 amino acids. CDR3 coding DNA: TGCGCCAGCAGCAAGGATGTGGGGAGAGCAGAAACTGAAGCTTTCTTT. Protein product: CASSKDVGRAETEAFF.

The chain combines TRBV12-5 with TRBJ2-7; D is possibly TRBD2 (5 bases). V was cut by 5 bases and J by 1 base, with 9 bases left in between. The germline V gene encodes CDR1 LGHNT and CDR2 FRNRAP. The CDR3 length is 13 residues. CDR3 residues: CASGPGFSYEQYF. CDR3 coding DNA: TGTGCTAGTGGTCCGGGATTTTCCTACGAGCAGTACTTC.

The chain combines TRBV19 with TRBJ2-7, with 8 bases aligning to TRBD1. Germline V gene sequence: CDR1 LNHDA, CDR2 SQIVND (reference sequence). Losses at the gene ends were 3 bases for V and 5 bases for J; bases not matched to a gene: 9. The CDR3 contains 15 residues. CDR3 loop: CASSIRQGANNEQYF. The CDR3, as DNA: TGTGCCAGTAGTATTCGCCAGGGGGCGAACAACGAGCAGTACTTC.

This clone was seen just once. V and J are TRBV5-1 and TRBJ2-6, with 8 bases aligning to TRBD1. CDR1 and CDR2 (germline): SGHRS, YFSETQ. V lost 2 bases and J lost 3; bases outside the gene matches: 4. The CDR3 is made up of 16 amino acids. DNA of the CDR3: TGCGCCAGCAGCTTTGGACAGGGCAATGGGGCCAACGTCCTGACTTTC. This codes for CASSFGQGNGANVLTF.

This rearrangement joins TRBV25-1 to TRBJ2-2; 9 bases match TRBD1. The trim removed 6 bases at V and 5 bases at J, leaving 4 bases unmatched. CDR3 size: 14 residues. The germline V gene encodes CDR1 MGHDK and CDR2 SYGVNS. The CDR3 loop reads CASRGTGLTGELFF. DNA for the CDR3: TGTGCCAGCAGGGGGACAGGGTTGACCGGGGAGCTGTTTTTT.

The chain recombines TRBV5-4 with TRBJ1-3; the D is unclear. Trimming stripped 0 bases from V and 2 bases from J, with 9 bases between. CDR1 and CDR2 (germline): SGHNT, YYREEE (reference sequence). This CDR3 is built from 15 residues. As DNA, the CDR3 is TGTGCCAGCAGCTTGGGGAGCCCTGCTGGAAACACCATATATTTT. It encodes CASSLGSPAGNTIYF.

This chain joins TRBV9 and TRBJ2-7; D is ambiguous. CDR1 is SGDLS, CDR2 YYNGEE, per germline. The CDR3 length is 14 residues. V lost 0 bases and J lost 0, with 7 bases in between. CDR3 DNA: TGTGCCAGCAGCGTAGGTTCAGGCTCCTACGAGCAGTACTTC. It encodes CASSVGSGSYEQYF.

This chain uses TRBV27 with TRBJ2-1; tentative D call: TRBD2 (5 bases). V was clipped by 6 bases and J by 0 bases, with 12 bases between them. The CDR3 has 15 residues. Germline V gene lookup returns CDR1 MNHEY and CDR2 SMNVEV (reference sequence). This chain's CDR3 is CASRMLGSSYNEQFF. Written as DNA, the CDR3 is TGTGCCAGCAGGATGCTGGGGAGCTCCTACAATGAGCAGTTCTTC.

The chain uses TRBV10-3 and TRBJ2-7; 7 bases are shared with TRBD2. With V trimmed by 11 bases and J by 3 bases, 13 bases remained unmatched. CDR3 size: 14 residues. Germline loops: CDR1 ENHRY, CDR2 SYGVKD. This CDR3 is CALKPGTGGYEQYF. DNA for the CDR3: TGTGCCCTCAAACCCGGGACGGGGGGCTACGAGCAGTACTTC.

The chain combines TRBV6-1 with TRBJ2-3; maybe TRBD1 (5 bases). The germline CDR1 and CDR2 sequences are MNHNS and SASEGT. The CDR3 contains 14 residues. Trimming shortened V by 1 base and J by 4 bases, and 9 bases separated the two germline ends. The CDR3 here is CASSEGAGSDTQYF. The CDR3, as DNA: TGTGCCAGCAGTGAAGGCGCAGGGTCAGATACGCAGTATTTT.

Worth noting for this clone: A read error may produce the germline difference seen at one junction end. This sequence joins TRBV7-7 and TRBJ2-2, with TRBD1 matching 11 bases. Germline values: CDR1 SSHAT, CDR2 FNYEAQ (reference sequence). The length of the CDR3 is 16 residues. CDR3 amino acids: CASSADRGRNTGELFF. DNA of the CDR3: TGTGCTAGCAGCGCGGACAGGGGGCGGAACACCGGGGAGCTGTTTTTT.

In its sample, this clone was seen once. The chain employs TRBV23-1 and TRBJ1-6; no firm D call. TRBV23-1 is an ORF, and what it does is uncertain. The germline V and J ends were trimmed by 7 bases and 10 bases, with 23 bases remaining between them. CDR3 length equals 16 residues. DNA of the CDR3: TGCGCCAGCACCCTCTCCTGCAGGCCTGGTAGATCACCCCTCCACTTT. Translating it yields CASTLSCRPGRSPLHF.

The CDR3 here is CASSPRGGGLIGYTF. Written as DNA, the CDR3 is TGTGCCAGCAGCCCAAGGGGGGGAGGGCTTATCGGCTACACCTTC. The chain is built from TRBV14 and TRBJ1-2; TRBD1 is a possible D gene (6 bases). The V and J ends lost 4 bases and 8 bases respectively, with 20 bases between them. The CDR3 extends over 15 amino acids. CDR1 and CDR2 (germline): SGHDN, FVKESK.

The chain recombines TRBV4-1 with TRBJ2-7; TRBD2 aligns across 7 bases. Trimming took 4 bases from V and 0 from J; bases not matched to a gene: 9. Per germline, CDR1 MGHRA and CDR2 YSYEKL. This CDR3 region has 16 residues. The CDR3: CASSPPRRETSYEQYF. In DNA, the CDR3 is TGCGCCAGCAGCCCCCCCCGGCGGGAGACCTCCTACGAGCAGTACTTC.

This clone is medium-sized (0.01 to 0.1%) in the sample. The genes are TRBV20-1 and TRBJ1-1, with 9 nucleotides matching TRBD1. The V segment lost 3 bases and the J segment 3 bases; nucleotides outside the gene matches: 5. CDR3 length equals 14 residues. Per the germline V gene, CDR1 is DFQATT and CDR2 is SNEGSKA (reference sequence). CDR3 loop: CSASETGGYTEAFF. Written as DNA, the CDR3 is TGCAGTGCTAGTGAGACAGGGGGGTACACTGAAGCTTTCTTT.